This T cell receptor (beta chain) originates from a study of T-cell memory formation after mild COVID-19. Notes on the study in general: Day 15 to 85 contracting clones showed balanced CD4/CD8; day 15 to 37 expanders favored CD4+. CM and EM subsets held most contracting CD4+ clones; EMRA held CD8+ ones. Nothing showed for sure that second-wave clones peaking on day 37 were SARS-CoV-2 specific.

The CDR3 runs to 13 residues. Trimming removed 3 bases at V and 4 bases at J, with 10 bases between. This clonotype has a handful of counts. The antigen is not known. One entry per CDR3 protein results from TCRdb running MiXCR on the 5' RACE reads. Found here are around 390,000 distinct CDR3 sequences, roughly 15% of them singletons; the top ten hold about 22%. The receptor was derived from a man aged 18 to 35 who had mild COVID-19 (a few samples of this study predate the infection). Cell type and time point are not known. Sequenced: PBMCs or a T cell subset sorted from them (not recorded which). The rearrangement joins TRBV12-3 or TRBV12-4 to TRBJ2-7, with D possibly being TRBD2 (5 bases). The CDR3 DNA reads as TGTGCCAGCAGTTTCGATAGCGTGTACGAGCAGTACTTC. Amino acid sequence: CASSFDSVYEQYF.